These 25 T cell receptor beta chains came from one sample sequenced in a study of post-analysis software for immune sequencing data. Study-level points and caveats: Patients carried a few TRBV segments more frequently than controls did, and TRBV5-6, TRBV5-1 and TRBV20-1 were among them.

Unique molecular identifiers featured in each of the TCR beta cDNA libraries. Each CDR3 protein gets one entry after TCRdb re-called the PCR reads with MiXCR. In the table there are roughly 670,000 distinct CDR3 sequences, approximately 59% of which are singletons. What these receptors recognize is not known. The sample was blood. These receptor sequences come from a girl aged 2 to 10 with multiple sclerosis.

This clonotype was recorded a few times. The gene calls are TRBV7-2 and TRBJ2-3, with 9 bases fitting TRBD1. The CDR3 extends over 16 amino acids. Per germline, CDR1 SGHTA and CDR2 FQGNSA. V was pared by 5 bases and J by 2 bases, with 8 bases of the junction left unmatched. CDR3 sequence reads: CASSPRDRVTTDTQYF. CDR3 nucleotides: TGTGCCAGCAGCCCGCGGGACAGGGTGACCACAGATACGCAGTATTTT.

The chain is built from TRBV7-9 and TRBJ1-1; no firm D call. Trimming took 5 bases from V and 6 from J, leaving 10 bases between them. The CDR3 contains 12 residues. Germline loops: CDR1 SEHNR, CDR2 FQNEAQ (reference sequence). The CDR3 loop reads CASSDPIAEAFF. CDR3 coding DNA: TGTGCCAGCAGCGATCCTATCGCTGAAGCTTTCTTT. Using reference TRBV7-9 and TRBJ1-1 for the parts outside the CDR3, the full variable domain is DTGVSQNPRHKITKRGQNVTFRCDPISEHNRLYWYRQTLGQGPEFLTYFQNEAQLEKSRLLSDRFSAERPKGSFSTLEIQRTEQGDSAMYLCASSDPIAEAFFGQGTRLTVV.

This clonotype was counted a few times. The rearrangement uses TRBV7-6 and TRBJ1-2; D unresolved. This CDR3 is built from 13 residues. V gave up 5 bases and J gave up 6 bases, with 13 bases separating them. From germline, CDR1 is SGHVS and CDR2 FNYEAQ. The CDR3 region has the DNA TGTGCCAGCAGCGGGAGCCCACGGGATGGCTACACCTTC. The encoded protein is CASSGSPRDGYTF.

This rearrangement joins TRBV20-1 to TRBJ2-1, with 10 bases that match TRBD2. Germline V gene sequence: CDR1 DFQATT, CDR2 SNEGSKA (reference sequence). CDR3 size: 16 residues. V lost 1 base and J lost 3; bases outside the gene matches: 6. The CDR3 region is CSARGSGRGGYNEQFF. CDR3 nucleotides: TGCAGTGCTAGAGGGAGCGGGAGGGGTGGCTACAATGAGCAGTTCTTC.

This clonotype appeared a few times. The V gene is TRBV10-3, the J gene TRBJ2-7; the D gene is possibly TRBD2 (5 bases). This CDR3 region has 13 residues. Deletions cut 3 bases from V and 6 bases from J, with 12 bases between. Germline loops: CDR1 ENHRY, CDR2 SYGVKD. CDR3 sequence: CAISEELRGEQYF. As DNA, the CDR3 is TGTGCCATCAGTGAAGAACTCCGGGGCGAGCAGTACTTC.

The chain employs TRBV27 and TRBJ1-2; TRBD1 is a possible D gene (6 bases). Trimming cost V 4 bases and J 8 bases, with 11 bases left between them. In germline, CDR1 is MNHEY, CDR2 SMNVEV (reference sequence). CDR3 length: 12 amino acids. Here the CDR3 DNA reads TGTGCCAGCAGTTCTCAGGGGTTGGGCTACACCTTC. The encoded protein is CASSSQGLGYTF.

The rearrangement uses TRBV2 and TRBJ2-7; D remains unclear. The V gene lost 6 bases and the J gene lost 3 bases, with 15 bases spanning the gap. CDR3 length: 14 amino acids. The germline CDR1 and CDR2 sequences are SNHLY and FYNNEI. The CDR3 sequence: CASRVVKQVYEQYF. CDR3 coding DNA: TGTGCCAGCAGGGTTGTCAAGCAAGTCTACGAGCAGTACTTC.

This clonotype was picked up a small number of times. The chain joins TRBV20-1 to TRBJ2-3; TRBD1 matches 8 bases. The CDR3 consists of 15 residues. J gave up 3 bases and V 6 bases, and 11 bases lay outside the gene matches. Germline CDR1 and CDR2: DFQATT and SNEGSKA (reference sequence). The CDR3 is CSATPTGEATDTQYF. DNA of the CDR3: TGCAGTGCCACCCCGACAGGGGAGGCGACAGATACGCAGTATTTT.

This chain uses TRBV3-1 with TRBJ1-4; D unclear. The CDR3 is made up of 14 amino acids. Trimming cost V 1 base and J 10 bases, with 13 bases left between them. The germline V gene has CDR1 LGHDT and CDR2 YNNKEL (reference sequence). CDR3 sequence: CASSQVEGIGKLFF. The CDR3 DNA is TGTGCCAGCAGCCAAGTTGAAGGGATTGGAAAACTGTTTTTT.

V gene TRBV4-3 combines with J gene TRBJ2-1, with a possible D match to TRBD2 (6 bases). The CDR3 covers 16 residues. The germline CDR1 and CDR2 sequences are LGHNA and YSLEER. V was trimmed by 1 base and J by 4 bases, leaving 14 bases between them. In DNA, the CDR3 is TGCGCCAGCAGCCAAGTCCTGGAGGGGAGTTACAATGAGCAGTTCTTC. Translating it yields CASSQVLEGSYNEQFF.

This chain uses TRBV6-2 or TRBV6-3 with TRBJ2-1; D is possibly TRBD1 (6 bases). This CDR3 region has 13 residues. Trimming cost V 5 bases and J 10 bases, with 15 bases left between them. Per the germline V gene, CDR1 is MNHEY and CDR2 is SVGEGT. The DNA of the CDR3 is TGTGCCAGCAGTCCAGGGGTAGGAACAGAGCAGTTCTTC. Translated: CASSPGVGTEQFF.

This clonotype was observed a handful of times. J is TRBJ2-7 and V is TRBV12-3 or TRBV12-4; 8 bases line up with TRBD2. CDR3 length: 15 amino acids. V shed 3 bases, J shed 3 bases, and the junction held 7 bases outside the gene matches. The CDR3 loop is CASSFQGLDSYEQYF. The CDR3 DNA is TGTGCCAGCAGTTTTCAGGGACTAGATAGCTACGAGCAGTACTTC.

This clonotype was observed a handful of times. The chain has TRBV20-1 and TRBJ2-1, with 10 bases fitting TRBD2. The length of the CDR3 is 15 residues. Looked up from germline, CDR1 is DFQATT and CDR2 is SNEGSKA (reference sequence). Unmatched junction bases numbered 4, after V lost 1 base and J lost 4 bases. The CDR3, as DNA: TGCAGTGCTAGAGTCAGGGGACTAGCGTACAATGAGCAGTTCTTC. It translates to CSARVRGLAYNEQFF.

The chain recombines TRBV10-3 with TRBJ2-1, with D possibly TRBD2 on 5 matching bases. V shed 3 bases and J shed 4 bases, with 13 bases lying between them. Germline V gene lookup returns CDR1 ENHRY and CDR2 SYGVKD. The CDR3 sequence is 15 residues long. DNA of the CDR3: TGTGCCATCAGTGAAGGTCCAGAGCGGTACAATGAGCAGTTCTTC. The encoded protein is CAISEGPERYNEQFF.

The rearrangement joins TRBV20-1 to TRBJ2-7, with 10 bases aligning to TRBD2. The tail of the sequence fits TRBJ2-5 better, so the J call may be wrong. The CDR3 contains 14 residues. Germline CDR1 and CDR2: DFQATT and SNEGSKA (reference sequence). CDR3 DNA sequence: TGCAGTGCTAGGAGCGGGAGGGCCCGGGAGACCCAGTACTTC. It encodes CSARSGRARETQYF.

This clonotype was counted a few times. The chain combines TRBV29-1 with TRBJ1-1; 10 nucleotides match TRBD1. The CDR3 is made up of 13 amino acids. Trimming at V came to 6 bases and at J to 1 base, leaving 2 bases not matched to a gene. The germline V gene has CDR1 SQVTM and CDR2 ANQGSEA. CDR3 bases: TGCAGCGTACGGACAGGGGGGAACACTGAAGCTTTCTTT. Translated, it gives CSVRTGGNTEAFF.

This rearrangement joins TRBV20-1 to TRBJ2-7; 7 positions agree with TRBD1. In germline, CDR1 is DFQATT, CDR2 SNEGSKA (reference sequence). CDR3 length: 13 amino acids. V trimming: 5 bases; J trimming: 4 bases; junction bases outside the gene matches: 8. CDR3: CSALGQPGYEQYF. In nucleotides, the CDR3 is TGCAGTGCTTTGGGACAGCCGGGATACGAGCAGTACTTC.

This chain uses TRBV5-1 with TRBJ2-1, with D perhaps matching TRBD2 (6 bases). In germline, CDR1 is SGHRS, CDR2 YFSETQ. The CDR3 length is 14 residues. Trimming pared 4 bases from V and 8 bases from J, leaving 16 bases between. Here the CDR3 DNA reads TGCGCCAGCAGCAGTCGACTAGGCCCCGATGAGCAGTTCTTC. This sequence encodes CASSSRLGPDEQFF.

This chain's CDR3 is CASSYSLEGLAKNIQYF. The DNA of the CDR3 is TGTGCCAGCAGTTACTCGTTGGAGGGATTAGCCAAAAACATTCAGTACTTC. This chain uses TRBV6-6 with TRBJ2-4; the D gene is possibly TRBD2 (6 bases). Germline CDR1 reads MNHNY; CDR2 reads SVGAGI (reference sequence). This CDR3 has 17 amino acids. Trimming removed 0 bases at V and 0 bases at J, with 12 bases between.

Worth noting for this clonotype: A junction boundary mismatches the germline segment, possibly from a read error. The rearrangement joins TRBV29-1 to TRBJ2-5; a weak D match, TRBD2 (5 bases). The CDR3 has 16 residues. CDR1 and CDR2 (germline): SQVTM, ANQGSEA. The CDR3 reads CSVEIVGEVGEETQYF. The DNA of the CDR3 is TGTAGCGTTGAAATTGTCGGGGAAGTAGGCGAAGAGACCCAGTACTTC.

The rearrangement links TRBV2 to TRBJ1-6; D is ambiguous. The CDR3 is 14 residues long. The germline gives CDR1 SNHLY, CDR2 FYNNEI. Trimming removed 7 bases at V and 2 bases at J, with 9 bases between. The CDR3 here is CASILLAYNSPLHF. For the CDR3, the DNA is TGTGCCAGCATCCTGCTGGCCTATAATTCACCCCTCCACTTT.

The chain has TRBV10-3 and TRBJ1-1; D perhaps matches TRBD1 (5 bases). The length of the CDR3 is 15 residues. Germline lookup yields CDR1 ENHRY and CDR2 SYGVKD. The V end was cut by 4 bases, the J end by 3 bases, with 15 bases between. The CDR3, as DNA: TGTGCCATCAGTGTCGCCCAAGGGGCCGACACTGAAGCTTTCTTT. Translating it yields CAISVAQGADTEAFF.

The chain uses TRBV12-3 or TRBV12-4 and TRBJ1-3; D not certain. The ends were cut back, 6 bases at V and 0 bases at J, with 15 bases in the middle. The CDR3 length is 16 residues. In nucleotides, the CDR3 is TGTGCCAGCAGCCACCCTAGATCCAGCTCTGGAAACACCATATATTTT. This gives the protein CASSHPRSSSGNTIYF.

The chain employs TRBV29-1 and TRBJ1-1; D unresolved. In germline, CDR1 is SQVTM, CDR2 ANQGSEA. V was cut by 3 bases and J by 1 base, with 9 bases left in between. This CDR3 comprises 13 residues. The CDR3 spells CSVEMERNTEAFF. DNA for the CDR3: TGCAGCGTTGAGATGGAGAGGAACACTGAAGCTTTCTTT.

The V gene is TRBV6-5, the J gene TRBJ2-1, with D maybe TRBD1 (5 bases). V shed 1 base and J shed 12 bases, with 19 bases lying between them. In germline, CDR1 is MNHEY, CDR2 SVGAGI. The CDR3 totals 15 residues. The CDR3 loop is CASSYLGVGSTGQFF. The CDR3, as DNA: TGTGCCAGCAGTTACTTAGGGGTCGGGTCTACGGGGCAGTTCTTC.